The present TCR beta chain was sequenced within a study of blood T cells in healthy people across ages. Comments on this clonotype: Its specificity is not known.

Study-level results: Age advanced and TCR beta diversity per million T cells fell, roughly linearly. Relative to aged donors, long-lived donors carried more naive CD4+ cells and displayed higher diversity.

In germline, CDR1 is SGHTA, CDR2 FQGNSA. This CDR3 has 15 residues. PCR was performed a second time for roughly 7 to 12 cycles using a sample-barcoded 5' primer and a J-beta primer mix. TCRdb re-called the 5' RACE reads with MiXCR, one entry per CDR3 protein. This table has roughly 2 million distinct CDR3 sequences, roughly 52% appearing once. The specimen was blood. The TCR originated in a woman in her forties in good health. V usage is TRBV7-2 and J usage is TRBJ2-1; a weak D match, TRBD2 (5 bases). Gene TRBJ2-7 matches the end of the DNA better, so the J call may be wrong. The CDR3 region has the DNA TGTGCCAGCAGCCCAGCGAGGGCTCGGCACAATGAGCAGTACTTC. Translation: CASSPARARHNEQYF.